The rows below give T cell receptor beta chains drawn from one sample of a study of blood T cell repertoires in COVID-19. Produced via immunoSEQ multiplex PCR; TCRdb's table is partial and in-frame only. The sample includes around 230,000 clones, 88% of them seen just once. The sample was peripheral blood. Source of these receptors: a man between 35 and 55 years old with acute or convalescent COVID-19. CDR3s include the opening cysteine and the closing phenylalanine or tryptophan. The order of the fields is CDR3 protein, V gene.

CDR3: CASSLVEGAFSGANVLTF
V: TRBV7-6

CDR3: CASSFQGKQYF
V: TRBV5-5

CDR3: CASSSRPGTPGMAQYF
V: TRBV7-9

CDR3: CASSLGMRSNQPQHF
V: TRBV5-6

CDR3: CASRIRGTNEKLFF
V: TRBV19

CDR3: CASSRLSGTDQETQYF
V: TRBV14

CDR3: CASSAHRDAEQYF
V: TRBV7-3

CDR3: CSDLQGNEKLFF
V: TRBV29-1

CDR3: CASSMRQGAAFF
V: TRBV19

CDR3: CAAAGTYEQYF
V: TRBV10-3

CDR3: CASSLGDSGANVLTF
V: TRBV11-2

CDR3: CASSPPNQGKDTIYF
V: TRBV7-2

CDR3: CASSPGGAQHF
V: TRBV12-3/TRBV12-4

CDR3: CASSSWGLAETQYF
V: TRBV7-2

CDR3: CASSLARGLADQVIQTGELFF
V: TRBV7-6

CDR3: CASSEQGRYSNQPQHF
V: TRBV2

CDR3: CATSSGTPSKFTDTQYF
V: TRBV15

CDR3: CASSQERGGSYEQYF
V: TRBV4-2

CDR3: CASSQQGSGQPQHF
V: TRBV27

CDR3: CASSDRGPQPQHF
V: TRBV6-2/TRBV6-3

CDR3: CASSYETSGGYEQYF
V: TRBV5-4

CDR3: CASSYNQGHGYTF
V: TRBV6-5

CDR3: CASSQDGRREGNEQFF
V: TRBV4-3

CDR3: CASSLGGDRRYQPQHF
V: TRBV7-8

CDR3: CASSQAQGSFTDTQYF
V: TRBV4-2

CDR3: CATSDYGDTDTQYF
V: TRBV24-1

CDR3: CASSKDPRPGTDGTGELFF
V: TRBV21-1

CDR3: CASSLTSLAEETQYF
V: TRBV7-3

CDR3: CASSYSDRVGGNTIYF
V: TRBV6-5

CDR3: CASPPSQGKNTEAFF
V: TRBV19

CDR3: CASSQVVTSGNEQFF
V: TRBV3-1/TRBV3-2

CDR3: CASSQHEISYEQYF
V: TRBV14

CDR3: CASSWSYRGDYGYTF
V: TRBV6-5

CDR3: CASSSAPGQVDYEQYF
V: TRBV3-1/TRBV3-2

CDR3: CATLEGTSGRDTQYF
V: TRBV6-5

CDR3: CASGERGGPYNEQFF
V: TRBV27

CDR3: CASSSRGLEIYEQYF
V: TRBV6-5

CDR3: CASSLGTGVRTEAFF
V: TRBV5-5

CDR3: CASSFAGNEQYF
V: TRBV12-3/TRBV12-4

CDR3: CASSPRLAAWYNEQFF
V: TRBV19

CDR3: CASSLSAGLAGVNGELFF
V: TRBV27

CDR3: CASSMSFSPDTQYF
V: TRBV19

CDR3: CASSEDGGYTF
V: TRBV5-1

CDR3: CASSFGGLTGAYEQYF
V: TRBV28

CDR3: CAWRQTGQGWETQYF
V: TRBV30

CDR3: CASSLALGGPGDTQYF
V: TRBV7-9

CDR3: CASSSGQLSTGELFF
V: TRBV5-8

CDR3: CASSIGGYAGYTF
V: TRBV19

CDR3: CASSPWANSPLHF
V: TRBV27

CDR3: CASSLVAEETQYF
V: TRBV5-1

CDR3: CASSQGLRAGGIQPQHF
V: TRBV4-3

CDR3: CASSQPQGLDEKLFF
V: TRBV3-1/TRBV3-2

CDR3: CATSQRSSGNTIYF
V: TRBV15

CDR3: CASGTGSNSPLHF
V: TRBV12-3/TRBV12-4

CDR3: CASSLGRDSGIQYF
V: TRBV7-2

CDR3: CASSGFYSLRQPQHF
V: TRBV19

CDR3: CASSPTLGGSGNTIYF
V: TRBV7-8

CDR3: CASSGQGAGNNQPQHF
V: TRBV2

CDR3: CASSPTTGGNTEAFF
V: TRBV18